This T cell receptor (beta chain) was observed in a study of CD8+CD57+ T cells in acquired aplastic anemia (dated by TCRdb to between 2018 and 2020). Background on the whole study: A mean of approximately 3 ug of DNA, ranging from about 0.17 to 30 ug, was extracted from sorted CD4+ and CD8+ cells. CD8+CD57+ expansion was defined as frequency above the mean frequency observed in healthy subjects. On the study overall, not on this receptor specifically: CD8+ Simpson's diversity did not differ significantly between patients and healthy controls (P=0.060). Around 27 CD8+ CDR3 sequences were found to be shared between patients and controls, but these sequences appeared to be highly expressed in patients and within the immunodominant clones of the patients.

Genomic DNA served as template for TCR beta VDJ combination and CDR3 sequence profiling. An Illumina HiSeq 2000 was used for TCR repertoire sequencing. As for the original processing: TRBV/TRBJ rearrangement plots, CDR3 size and DJ length profiles, and Simpson's diversity index were used to assess repertoires. Whichever DNA sequence was most abundant in the deep sequencing data was defined as the immunodominant clone. CDR3 amino acid sequences were screened for sharing across subjects and compared with published repertoires and the VDJdb database. Through fastp at Q25 and MiXCR, TCRdb rebuilt clones from the public reads, retaining in-frame beta chains. Rows merge per CDR3 protein into single entries with the most common DNA and genes. These V and J calls derive from TCRdb rather than the authors' analysis. This sample lists around 170,000 distinct CDR3 sequences; around 47% were detected once. The ten largest clones represent 9.7% of the sample.

The junction shows trimming of 7 bases on V and 11 bases on J, plus 18 bases between the germline ends. The CDR3 has 13 amino acids, counting the end cysteine and phenylalanine. Of all the DNA, just the CDR3 is kept, 39 bases in frame from base 1. The germline V gene supplies CDR1 LGHNA and CDR2 YNFKEQ. Expansion of CD8+CD57+ cells had been shown by flow cytometry in the patients chosen for sequencing. All patients had severe acquired aplastic anemia diagnosed by International Study of Aplastic Anemia and Agranulocytosis and Camitta criteria. No therapy had been received by the patients at the time of blood sampling. The study deep-sequenced TCR repertoires of sorted CD4+ and CD8+ blood T cells from severe aplastic anemia patients and healthy subjects. Patients were enrolled in the USA under clinicaltrials.gov protocols 00001620, 01623167, 00001397, 00071045, 00081523 and 00961064. Ficoll-Paque density gradient centrifugation was used to isolate peripheral blood mononuclear cells. Before DNA extraction, CD4+ and CD8+ T cells were sorted with FACS or magnetic beads.

As concerns this clonotype: Its antigen has not been determined. The input lacks base qualities; no much larger clone sits a single base away.

This sequence uses TRBV4-2 and TRBJ1-5; possibly the D gene is TRBD1, per 5 matching bases. The material sequenced was sorted CD4+, CD8+, or CD8+CD57+ T cells (not recorded which) from PBMCs. The source of this sequence is a human donor with aplastic anemia. At the DNA level, the sequence is TGTGCCAGCATTCCCACTGGTGGGGGAACCCAGCATTTT. Its protein is CASIPTGGGTQHF.